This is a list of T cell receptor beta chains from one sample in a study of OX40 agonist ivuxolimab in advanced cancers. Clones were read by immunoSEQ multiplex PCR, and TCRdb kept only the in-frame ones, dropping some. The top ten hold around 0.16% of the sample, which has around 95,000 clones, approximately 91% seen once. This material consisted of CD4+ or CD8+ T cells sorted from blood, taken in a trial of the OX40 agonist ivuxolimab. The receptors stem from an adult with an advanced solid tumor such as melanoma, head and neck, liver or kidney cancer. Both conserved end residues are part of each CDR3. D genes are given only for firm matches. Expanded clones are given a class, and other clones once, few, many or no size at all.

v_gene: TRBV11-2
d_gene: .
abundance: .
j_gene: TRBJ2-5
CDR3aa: CASSLRSGPVETQYF
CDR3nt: TGTGCCAGCAGCTTGAGAAGCGGGCCCGTAGAGACCCAGTACTTC

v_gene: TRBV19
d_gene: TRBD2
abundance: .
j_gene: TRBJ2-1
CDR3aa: CASSIDPGTSGGEESGNEQFF
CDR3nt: TGTGCCAGTAGTATAGATCCGGGGACTAGCGGGGGGGAAGAATCTGGTAATGAGCAGTTCTTC

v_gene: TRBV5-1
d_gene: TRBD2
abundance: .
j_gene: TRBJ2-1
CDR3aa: CASSLVSGGNNEQFF
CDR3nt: TGCGCCAGCAGCTTGGTGAGCGGGGGGAACAATGAGCAGTTCTTC

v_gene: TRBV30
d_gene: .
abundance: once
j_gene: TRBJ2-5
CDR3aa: CAWSVRVASGETQYF
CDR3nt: TGTGCCTGGAGTGTACGGGTAGCGAGTGGAGAGACCCAGTACTTC

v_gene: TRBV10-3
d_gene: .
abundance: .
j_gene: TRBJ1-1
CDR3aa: CAISTRTANTEAFF
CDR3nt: TGTGCCATCAGCACACGGACAGCGAACACTGAAGCTTTCTTT

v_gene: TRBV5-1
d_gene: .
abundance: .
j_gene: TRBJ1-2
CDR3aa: CASSLGGSSDGYTF
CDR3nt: TGCGCCAGCAGCTTGGGGGGATCCTCAGATGGCTACACCTTC

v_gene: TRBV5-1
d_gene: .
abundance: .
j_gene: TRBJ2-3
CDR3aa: CASSLANSGFTDTQYF
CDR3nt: TGCGCCAGCAGCTTGGCCAATTCAGGATTCACAGATACGCAGTATTTT

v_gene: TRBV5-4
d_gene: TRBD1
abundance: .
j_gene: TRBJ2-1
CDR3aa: CASSPPKTGVYNEQFF
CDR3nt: TGTGCCAGCAGCCCCCCCAAGACAGGGGTCTACAATGAGCAGTTCTTC

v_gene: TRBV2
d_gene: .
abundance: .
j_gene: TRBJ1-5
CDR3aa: CASSAQANQPQHF
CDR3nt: TGTGCCAGCAGCGCACAGGCCAATCAGCCCCAGCATTTT

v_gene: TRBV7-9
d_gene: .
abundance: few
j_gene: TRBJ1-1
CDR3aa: CASSQERGKAEAFF
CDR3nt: TGTGCCAGCAGCCAAGAACGGGGAAAGGCTGAAGCTTTCTTT

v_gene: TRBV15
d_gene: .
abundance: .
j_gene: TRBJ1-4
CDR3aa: CATSRDLISNEKLFF
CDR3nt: TGTGCCACCAGCAGAGATCTTATTTCGAATGAAAAACTGTTTTTT

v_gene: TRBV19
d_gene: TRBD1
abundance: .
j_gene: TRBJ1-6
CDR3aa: CASSTQDRENSPLHF
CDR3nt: TGTGCCAGTAGTACCCAGGACAGGGAAAATTCACCCCTCCACTTT

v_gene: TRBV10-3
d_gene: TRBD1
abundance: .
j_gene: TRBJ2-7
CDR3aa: CAIRGPYYEQYF
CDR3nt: TGTGCCATTAGGGGGCCTTACTACGAGCAGTACTTC

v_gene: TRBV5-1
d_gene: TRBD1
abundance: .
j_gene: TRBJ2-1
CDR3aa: CASNPESRTGNEQFF
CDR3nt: TGCGCCAGCAACCCAGAATCAAGGACAGGCAATGAGCAGTTCTTC

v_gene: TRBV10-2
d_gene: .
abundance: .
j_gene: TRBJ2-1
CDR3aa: CASSETAPGWSYNEQFF
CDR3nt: TGCGCCAGCAGTGAAACGGCCCCGGGTTGGTCCTACAATGAGCAGTTCTTC

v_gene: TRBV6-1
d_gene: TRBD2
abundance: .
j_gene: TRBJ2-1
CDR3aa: CASSGERGWEQFF
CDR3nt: TGTGCCAGCAGCGGGGAGCGGGGATGGGAGCAGTTCTTC

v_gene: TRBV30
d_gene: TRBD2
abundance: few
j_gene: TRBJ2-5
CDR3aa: CAWSRIASGRSQETQYF
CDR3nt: TGTGCCTGGAGTCGGATCGCTAGCGGGAGAAGTCAAGAGACCCAGTACTTC

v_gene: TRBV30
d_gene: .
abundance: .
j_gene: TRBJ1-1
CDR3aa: CAWTGQAYTEAFF
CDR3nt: TGTGCCTGGACCGGACAAGCTTACACTGAAGCTTTCTTT